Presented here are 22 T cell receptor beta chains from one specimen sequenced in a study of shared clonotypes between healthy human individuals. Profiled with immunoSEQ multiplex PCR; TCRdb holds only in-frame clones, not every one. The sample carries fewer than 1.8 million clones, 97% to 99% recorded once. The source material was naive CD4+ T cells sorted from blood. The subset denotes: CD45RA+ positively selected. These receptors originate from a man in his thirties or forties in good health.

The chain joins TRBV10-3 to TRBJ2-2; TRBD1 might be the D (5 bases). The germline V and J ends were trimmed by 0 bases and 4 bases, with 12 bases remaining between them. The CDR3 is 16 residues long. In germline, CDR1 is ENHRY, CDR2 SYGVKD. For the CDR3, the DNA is TGTGCCATCAGTGAGTCTGGCAGGGCGACCACCGGGGAGCTGTTTTTT. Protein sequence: CAISESGRATTGELFF.

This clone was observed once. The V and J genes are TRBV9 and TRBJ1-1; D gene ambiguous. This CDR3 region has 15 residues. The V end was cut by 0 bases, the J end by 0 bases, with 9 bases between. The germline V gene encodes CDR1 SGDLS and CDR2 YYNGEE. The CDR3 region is CASSVGLRMNTEAFF. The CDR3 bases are TGTGCCAGCAGCGTAGGTCTGAGAATGAACACTGAAGCTTTCTTT.

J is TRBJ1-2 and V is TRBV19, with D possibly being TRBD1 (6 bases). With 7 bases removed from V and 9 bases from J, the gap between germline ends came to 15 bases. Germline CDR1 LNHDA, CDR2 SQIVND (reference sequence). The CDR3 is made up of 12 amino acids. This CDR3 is CASNTGLGSYTF. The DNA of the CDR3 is TGTGCCAGTAACACAGGGCTCGGGAGCTACACCTTC.

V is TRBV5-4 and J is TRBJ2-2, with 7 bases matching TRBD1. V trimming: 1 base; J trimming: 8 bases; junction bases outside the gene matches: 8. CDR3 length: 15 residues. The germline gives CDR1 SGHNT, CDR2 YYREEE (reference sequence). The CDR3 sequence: CASSLFGTDMGELFF. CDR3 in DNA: TGTGCCAGCAGCTTGTTCGGGACAGACATGGGGGAGCTGTTTTTT.

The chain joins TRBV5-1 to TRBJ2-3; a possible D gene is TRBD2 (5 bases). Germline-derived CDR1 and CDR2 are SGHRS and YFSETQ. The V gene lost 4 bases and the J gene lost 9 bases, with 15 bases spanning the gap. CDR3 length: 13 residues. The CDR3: CASSPNTRRTQYF. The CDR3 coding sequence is TGCGCCAGCAGCCCAAATACTAGGCGCACGCAGTATTTT.

The CDR3 here is CASSVGPGPAFF. As DNA, the CDR3 is TGTGCCAGCAGCGTAGGGCCGGGCCCGGCTTTCTTT. V usage is TRBV9 and J usage is TRBJ1-1, with D uncertain. Germline lookup yields CDR1 SGDLS and CDR2 YYNGEE. CDR3 length: 12 amino acids. Trimming removed 0 bases from V and 11 bases from J, with 11 bases in between.

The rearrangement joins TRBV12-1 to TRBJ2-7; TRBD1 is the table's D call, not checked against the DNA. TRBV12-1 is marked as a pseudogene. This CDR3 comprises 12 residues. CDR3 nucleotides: TGTGCCAGCAGCTCGCAGGGGCCTGGGGAGTACTTC. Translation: CASSSQGPGEYF.

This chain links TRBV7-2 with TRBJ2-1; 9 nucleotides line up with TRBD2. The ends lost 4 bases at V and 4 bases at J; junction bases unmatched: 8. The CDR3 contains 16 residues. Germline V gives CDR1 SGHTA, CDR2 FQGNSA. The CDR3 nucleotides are TGTGCCAGCAGCTACGGTGGTAGCGGGGGTTACAATGAGCAGTTCTTC. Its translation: CASSYGGSGGYNEQFF.

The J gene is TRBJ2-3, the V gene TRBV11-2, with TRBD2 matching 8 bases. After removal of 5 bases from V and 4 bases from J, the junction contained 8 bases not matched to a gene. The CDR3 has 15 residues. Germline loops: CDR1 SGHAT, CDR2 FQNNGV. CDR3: CASSLAGLVADTQYF. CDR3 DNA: TGTGCCAGCAGCCTGGCGGGACTAGTCGCAGATACGCAGTATTTT.

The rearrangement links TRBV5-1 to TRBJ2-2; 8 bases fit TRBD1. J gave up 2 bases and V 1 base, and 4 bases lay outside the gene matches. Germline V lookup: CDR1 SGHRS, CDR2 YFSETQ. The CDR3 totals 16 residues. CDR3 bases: TGCGCCAGCAGCTTGACCGGGACAGGAAACACCGGGGAGCTGTTTTTT. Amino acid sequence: CASSLTGTGNTGELFF.

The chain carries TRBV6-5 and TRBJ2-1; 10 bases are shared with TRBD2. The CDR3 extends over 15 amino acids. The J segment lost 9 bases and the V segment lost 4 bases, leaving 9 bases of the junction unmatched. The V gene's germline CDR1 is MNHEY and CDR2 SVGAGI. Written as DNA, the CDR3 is TGTGCCAGCAGTTCCCTAGCGGGAGCCCTCGGTGAGCAGTTCTTC. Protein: CASSSLAGALGEQFF.

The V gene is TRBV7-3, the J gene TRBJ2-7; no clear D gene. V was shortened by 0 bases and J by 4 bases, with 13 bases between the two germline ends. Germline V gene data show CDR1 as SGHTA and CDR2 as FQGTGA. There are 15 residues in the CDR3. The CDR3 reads CASSLTGTVSYEQYF. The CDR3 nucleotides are TGTGCCAGCAGCTTAACGGGAACCGTATCGTACGAGCAGTACTTC.

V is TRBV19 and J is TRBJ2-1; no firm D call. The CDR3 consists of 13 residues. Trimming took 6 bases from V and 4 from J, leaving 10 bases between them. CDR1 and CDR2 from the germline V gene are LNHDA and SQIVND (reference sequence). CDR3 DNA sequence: TGTGCCAGTAGCCGGAGCAGGTACAATGAGCAGTTCTTC. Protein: CASSRSRYNEQFF.

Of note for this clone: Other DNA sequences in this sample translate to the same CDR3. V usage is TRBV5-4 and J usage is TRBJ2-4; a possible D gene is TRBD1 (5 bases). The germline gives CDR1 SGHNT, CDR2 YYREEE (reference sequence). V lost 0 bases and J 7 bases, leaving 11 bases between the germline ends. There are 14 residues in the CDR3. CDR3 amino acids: CASSLARVGNIQYF. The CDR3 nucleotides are TGTGCCAGCAGCTTGGCCAGGGTTGGGAACATTCAGTACTTC.

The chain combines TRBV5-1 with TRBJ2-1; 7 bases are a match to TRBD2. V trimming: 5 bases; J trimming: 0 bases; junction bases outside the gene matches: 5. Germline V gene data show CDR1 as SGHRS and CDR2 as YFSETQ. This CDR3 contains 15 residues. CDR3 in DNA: TGCGCCAGCAGGTCGGGACTATTCTCCTACAATGAGCAGTTCTTC. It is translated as CASRSGLFSYNEQFF.

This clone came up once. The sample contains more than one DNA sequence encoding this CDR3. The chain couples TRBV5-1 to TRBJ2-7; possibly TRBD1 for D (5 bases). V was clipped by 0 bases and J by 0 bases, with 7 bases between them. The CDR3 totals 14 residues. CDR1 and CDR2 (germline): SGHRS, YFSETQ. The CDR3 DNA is TGCGCCAGCAGCTTGGACAGGCGCTCCTACGAGCAGTACTTC. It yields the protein CASSLDRRSYEQYF.

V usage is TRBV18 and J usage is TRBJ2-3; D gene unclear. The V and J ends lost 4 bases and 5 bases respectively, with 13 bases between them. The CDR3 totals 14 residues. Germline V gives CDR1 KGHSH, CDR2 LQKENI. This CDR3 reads CASSLQRAGDTQYF. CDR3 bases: TGTGCCAGCTCACTACAACGCGCCGGAGATACGCAGTATTTT. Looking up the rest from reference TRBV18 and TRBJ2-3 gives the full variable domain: NAGVMQNPRHLVRRRGQEARLRCSPMKGHSHVYWYRQLPEEGLKFMVYLQKENIIDESGMPKERFSAEFPKEGPSILRIQQVVRGDSAAYFCASSLQRAGDTQYFGPGTRLTVL.

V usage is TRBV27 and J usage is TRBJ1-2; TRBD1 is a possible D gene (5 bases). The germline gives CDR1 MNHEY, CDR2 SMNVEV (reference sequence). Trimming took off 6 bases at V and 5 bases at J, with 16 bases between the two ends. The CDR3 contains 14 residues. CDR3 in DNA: TGTGCCAGCAGGGGGGTCCCGTCCGGTTATGGCTACACCTTC. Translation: CASRGVPSGYGYTF.

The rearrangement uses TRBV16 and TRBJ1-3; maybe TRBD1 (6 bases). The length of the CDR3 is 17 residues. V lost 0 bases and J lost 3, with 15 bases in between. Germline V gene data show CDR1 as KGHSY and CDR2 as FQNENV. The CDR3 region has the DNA TGTGCCAGCAGCCAATCGGCGGGGGCAGATATTGGAAACACCATATATTTT. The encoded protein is CASSQSAGADIGNTIYF.

The CDR3 region is CASSPRFIGSQETQYF. CDR3 in DNA: TGCGCCAGCAGTCCAAGGTTTATCGGGTCCCAAGAGACCCAGTACTTC. This chain connects TRBV5-1 to TRBJ2-5; D unresolved. The CDR3 contains 16 residues. Trimming took 5 bases from V and 1 from J, leaving 18 bases between them. Germline V lookup: CDR1 SGHRS, CDR2 YFSETQ.

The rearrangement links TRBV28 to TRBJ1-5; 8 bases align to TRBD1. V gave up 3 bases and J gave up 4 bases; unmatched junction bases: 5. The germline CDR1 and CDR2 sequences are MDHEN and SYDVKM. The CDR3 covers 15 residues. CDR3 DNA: TGTGCCAGCAGTTTTGTACAGGGGGGGAATCAGCCCCAGCATTTT. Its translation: CASSFVQGGNQPQHF. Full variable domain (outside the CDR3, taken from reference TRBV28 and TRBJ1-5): DVKVTQSSRYLVKRTGEKVFLECVQDMDHENMFWYRQDPGLGLRLIYFSYDVKMKEKGDIPEGYSVSREKKERFSLILESASTNQTSMYLCASSFVQGGNQPQHFGDGTRLSIL.

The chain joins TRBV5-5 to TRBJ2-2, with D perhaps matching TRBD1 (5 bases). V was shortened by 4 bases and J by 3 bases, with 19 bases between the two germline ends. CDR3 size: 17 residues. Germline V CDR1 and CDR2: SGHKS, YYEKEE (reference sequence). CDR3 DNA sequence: TGTGCCAGCAGCCCCCCCTCCCAGGGCTCTGACACCGGGGAGCTGTTTTTT. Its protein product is CASSPPSQGSDTGELFF.